This paragraph covers one T cell receptor (beta chain) sequence. CDR3 size: 15 residues. The V gene's germline CDR1 is SEHNR and CDR2 FQNEAQ (reference sequence). Trimming cost V 2 bases and J 5 bases; bases outside gene matches: 8. The record originates from a study of T cells after posttransplantation cyclophosphamide. Using immunoSEQ multiplex PCR, the repertoire was profiled, and TCRdb retains in-frame clones only, with some absent. The sample yields more than 12,000 clones, 65% to 85% seen once. The sample taken for sequencing was memory CD4+ T cells sorted from PBMCs. The V and J genes are TRBV7-9 and TRBJ2-7, with 8 bases fitting TRBD2. This clonotype was sampled from a middle-aged man. The CDR3 region is CASSLHTGGDDEQYF. Written as DNA, the CDR3 is TGTGCCAGCAGCTTACATACGGGAGGGGACGACGAGCAGTACTTC. Supplemented by reference TRBV7-9 and TRBJ2-7, the full variable domain reads DTGVSQNPRHKITKRGQNVTFRCDPISEHNRLYWYRQTLGQGPEFLTYFQNEAQLEKSRLLSDRFSAERPKGSFSTLEIQRTEQGDSAMYLCASSLHTGGDDEQYFGPGTRLTVT.